The next 18 T cell receptor beta chains were all read from a single sample in a study of T-cell memory formation after mild COVID-19. TCRdb used MiXCR to reprocess the 5' RACE reads, holding one entry per CDR3 protein. The sample contains roughly 600,000 distinct CDR3 sequences, roughly 18% of which appear only once. The sample was PBMCs or a T cell subset sorted from them (not recorded which). These receptors all stem from an adult woman who had mild COVID-19 (a few samples of this study predate the infection). Cell type and time point are not known.

The sample holds a few counts of this clonotype. The chain combines TRBV18 with TRBJ1-2; D perhaps matches TRBD1 (6 bases). Trimming removed 1 base from V and 5 bases from J, with 14 bases in between. CDR1 and CDR2 (germline): KGHSH, LQKENI. The CDR3 loop spans 15 amino acids. The CDR3 loop reads CASSPRNREGYGYTF. The CDR3 DNA follows: TGTGCCAGCTCACCACGCAACAGGGAGGGGTATGGCTACACCTTC. Based on the CDR3 plus reference TRBV18 and TRBJ1-2, the full variable domain is NAGVMQNPRHLVRRRGQEARLRCSPMKGHSHVYWYRQLPEEGLKFMVYLQKENIIDESGMPKERFSAEFPKEGPSILRIQQVVRGDSAAYFCASSPRNREGYGYTFGSGTRLTVV.

The chain has TRBV15 and TRBJ1-5; D gene uncertain. This CDR3 is 16 amino acids long. Trimming cost V 0 bases and J 4 bases, with 13 bases left between them. Germline V gene sequence: CDR1 LNHNV, CDR2 YYDKDF (reference sequence). CDR3 loop: CATSRDRGRSNQPQHF. The CDR3 DNA is TGTGCCACCAGCAGAGATCGAGGCAGGTCTAATCAGCCCCAGCATTTT.

The chain uses TRBV19 and TRBJ1-1; weak D call: TRBD1 (6 bases). CDR3 length: 14 residues. Trimming stripped 9 bases from V and 3 bases from J, with 17 bases between. CDR1 and CDR2 from the germline V gene are LNHDA and SQIVND (reference sequence). As DNA, the CDR3 is TGTGCCAGCCTCCCGGGGGGGGCGGACACTGAAGCTTTCTTT. It specifies CASLPGGADTEAFF.

In its sample, this clonotype was seen a few times. The chain uses TRBV5-6 and TRBJ2-2; D ambiguous. Germline CDR1 reads SGHDT; CDR2 reads YYEEEE. The V end was cut by 0 bases, the J end by 4 bases, with 7 bases between. This CDR3 is built from 14 residues. The DNA of the CDR3 is TGTGCCAGCAGCTTGGGTTCGGTCACCGGGGAGCTGTTTTTT. Its protein is CASSLGSVTGELFF.

This chain uses TRBV7-9 with TRBJ2-4; no definite D call. Trimming took 5 bases from V and 8 from J, leaving 16 bases between them. The CDR3 covers 14 residues. The germline CDR1 and CDR2 sequences are SEHNR and FQNEAQ (reference sequence). CDR3 in amino acids: CASSPRLVWDIQYF. CDR3 coding DNA: TGTGCCAGCAGCCCCCGCCTGGTATGGGACATTCAGTACTTC.

The chain links TRBV21-1 to TRBJ2-1; the D segment call TRBD2 is taken from the table without a DNA check. TRBV21-1 is noted as a pseudogene. The CDR3 covers 13 residues. The CDR3 sequence is CASSPWGRNEQFF. The CDR3 DNA is TGTGCCAGCAGCCCCTGGGGGAGGAATGAGCAGTTCTTC.

Ten or more counts support this clonotype. The V call is TRBV7-8, the J call TRBJ2-2; the D is unclear. CDR3 length: 12 amino acids. Germline assignment: CDR1 SGHVS and CDR2 FQNEAQ. Trimming took off 6 bases at V and 8 bases at J, with 10 bases between the two ends. This CDR3 reads CASSYGRGELFF. Written as DNA, the CDR3 is TGTGCCAGCAGTTATGGACGAGGGGAGCTGTTTTTT.

This chain joins TRBV20-1 and TRBJ2-7; 11 bases fit TRBD2. The CDR3 consists of 16 residues. V was clipped by 0 bases and J by 0 bases; unmatched bases: 4. The germline CDR1 and CDR2 sequences are DFQATT and SNEGSKA (reference sequence). CDR3 region: CSARDPTSGTSYEQYF. In nucleotides, the CDR3 is TGCAGTGCTAGAGATCCGACTAGCGGGACCTCCTACGAGCAGTACTTC.

The chain joins TRBV25-1 to TRBJ1-1; TRBD1 might be the D (6 bases). The CDR3 covers 16 residues. V was clipped by 1 base and J by 1 base, with 13 bases between them. Germline CDR1 is MGHDK and CDR2 is SYGVNS. CDR3 region: CASSEFGGPRNTEAFF. CDR3 nucleotides: TGTGCCAGCAGTGAATTCGGGGGCCCCAGGAACACTGAAGCTTTCTTT.

The chain couples TRBV27 to TRBJ1-2, with D possibly being TRBD1 (5 bases). Trimming took off 3 bases at V and 7 bases at J, with 15 bases between the two ends. CDR1 is MNHEY, CDR2 SMNVEV, per germline (reference sequence). This CDR3 is 14 amino acids long. CDR3 sequence: CASSLTGAGSGYTF. The CDR3 DNA reads as TGTGCCAGCAGTTTGACCGGGGCAGGGAGTGGCTACACCTTC.

The DNA of the CDR3 is TGTGCCATCAGTGACCCCAAAGAGGGTCCCCTTCGGGAGACCCAGTACTTC. Its translation is CAISDPKEGPLRETQYF. The chain employs TRBV10-3 and TRBJ2-5; D perhaps matches TRBD2 (5 bases). The CDR3 consists of 17 residues. In germline, CDR1 is ENHRY, CDR2 SYGVKD. V was cut by 3 bases and J by 5 bases, with 22 bases left in between.

The sample holds a few counts of this clonotype. The chain is built from TRBV11-2 and TRBJ2-7; TRBD2 agrees at 7 bases. CDR3 length: 15 amino acids. Per the germline V gene, CDR1 is SGHAT and CDR2 is FQNNGV. Trimming cost V 5 bases and J 2 bases; bases outside gene matches: 9. The CDR3 is CASSPLPAGTYEQYF. As DNA, the CDR3 is TGTGCCAGCAGCCCCCTGCCAGCGGGGACCTACGAGCAGTACTTC.

This clonotype was detected a few times. J is TRBJ2-7 and V is TRBV5-1; 8 bases fit TRBD1. V was pared by 0 bases and J by 9 bases, with 11 bases of the junction left unmatched. The CDR3 totals 15 residues. Germline CDR1 SGHRS, CDR2 YFSETQ. CDR3 bases: TGCGCCAGCAGCTTGGGACAGGGGCAGGTCGAACGGCAGTACTTC. Its translation: CASSLGQGQVERQYF.

The chain is built from TRBV6-5 and TRBJ2-7; no clear D. Trimming shortened V by 6 bases and J by 5 bases, and 14 bases separated the two germline ends. This CDR3 region has 13 residues. The germline V gene has CDR1 MNHEY and CDR2 SVGAGI. This chain's CDR3 is CASREFQKDEQYF. In DNA, the CDR3 is TGTGCCAGCAGAGAGTTTCAGAAGGACGAGCAGTACTTC.

In its sample, this clonotype was seen many times. The chain is built from TRBV5-6 and TRBJ2-1, with 7 bases fitting TRBD2. This CDR3 has 16 amino acids. Germline assignment: CDR1 SGHDT and CDR2 YYEEEE. V shed 1 base and J 3 bases; nucleotides not matched to a gene: 7. CDR3 amino acids: CASSLSGTTRYNEQFF. CDR3 sequence (DNA): TGTGCCAGCAGCTTGTCCGGGACTACTCGCTACAATGAGCAGTTCTTC.

At least ten counts were recorded for this clonotype. At one boundary the junction diverges from the germline segment, which might be a read error. As DNA, the CDR3 is TGCGCCAGCAGCTTGACAGGGGGCTCCTACAATGAGCAGTTCTTC. It yields the protein CASSLTGGSYNEQFF. The genes are TRBV7-9 and TRBJ2-1; 9 positions match TRBD1. The CDR3 sequence is 15 residues long. Germline V lookup: CDR1 SEHNR, CDR2 FQNEAQ (reference sequence).

This clonotype was seen a handful of times. The rearrangement links TRBV30 to TRBJ2-7; TRBD2 matches 9 bases. The V segment lost 0 bases and the J segment 3 bases; nucleotides outside the gene matches: 3. The germline V gene has CDR1 GTSNPN and CDR2 SVGIG (reference sequence). CDR3 length: 14 residues. CDR3 nucleotide sequence: TGTGCCTGGAGTGTAGCGGGGGGATTCTACGAGCAGTACTTC. This gives the protein CAWSVAGGFYEQYF.

J is TRBJ2-1 and V is TRBV29-1; perhaps TRBD2 as D (6 bases). The V and J ends lost 6 bases and 7 bases respectively, with 13 bases between them. The CDR3 has 12 residues. The germline CDR1 and CDR2 sequences are SQVTM and ANQGSEA. The CDR3 is CSVGRSGNEQFF. CDR3 nucleotides: TGCAGCGTGGGGAGGTCTGGGAATGAGCAGTTCTTC.